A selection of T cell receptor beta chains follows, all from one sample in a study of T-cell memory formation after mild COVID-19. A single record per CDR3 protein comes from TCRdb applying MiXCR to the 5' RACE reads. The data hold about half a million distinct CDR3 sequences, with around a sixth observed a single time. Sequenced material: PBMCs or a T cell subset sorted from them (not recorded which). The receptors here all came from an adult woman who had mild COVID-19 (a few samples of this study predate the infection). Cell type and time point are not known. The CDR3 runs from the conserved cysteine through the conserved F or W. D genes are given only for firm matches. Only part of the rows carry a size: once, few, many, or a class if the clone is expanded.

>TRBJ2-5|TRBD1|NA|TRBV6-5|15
TGTGCCAGCAGGGGGGACAGGGGCGTAGTTGAGACCCAGTACTTC
CASRGDRGVVETQYF
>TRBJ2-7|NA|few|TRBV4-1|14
TGCGCCAGCAGCCAACAGGGTTCCTCCTACGAGCAGTACTTC
CASSQQGSSYEQYF
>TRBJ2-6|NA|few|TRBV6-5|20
TGTGCCAGCAGTGAATTGGGGCGGTTCAGGCACGACTCTGGGGCCAACGTCCTGACTTTC
CASSELGRFRHDSGANVLTF
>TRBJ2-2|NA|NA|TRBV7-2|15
TGTGCCAGCAGCCTCTTCGGGGGGAACACCGGGGAGCTGTTTTTT
CASSLFGGNTGELFF
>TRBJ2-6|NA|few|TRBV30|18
TGTGCCGGCTGGGGAAGACAGCGAATCTACTCTGGGGCCAACGTCCTGACTTTC
CAGWGRQRIYSGANVLTF
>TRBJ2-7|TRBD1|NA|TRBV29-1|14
TGCAGCGTTCTAGGACAGGGAAAATCCTACGAGCAGTACTTC
CSVLGQGKSYEQYF
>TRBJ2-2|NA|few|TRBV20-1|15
TGCAGTGCTAGGGACCGCCTGTCGAACACCGGGGAGCTGTTTTTT
CSARDRLSNTGELFF
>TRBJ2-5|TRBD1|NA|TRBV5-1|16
TGCGCCAGCAGCGAGGGGGCTTCTTGGGACCAAGAGACCCAGTACTTC
CASSEGASWDQETQYF
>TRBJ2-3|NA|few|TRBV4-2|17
TGTGCCAGCAGCCAAGAATGGGCAGCGTCTAGCACAGATACGCAGTATTTT
CASSQEWAASSTDTQYF
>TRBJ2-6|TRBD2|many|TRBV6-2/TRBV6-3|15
TGTGCCAGCACCCGGGACTATTCTGGGGCCAACGTCCTGACTTTC
CASTRDYSGANVLTF
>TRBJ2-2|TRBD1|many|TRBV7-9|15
TGTGCCAGCAGCCACAGGGGGCGTCGCACCGGGGAGCTGTTTTTT
CASSHRGRRTGELFF
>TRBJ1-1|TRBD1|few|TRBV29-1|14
TGCAGCGTTGAAGGGGGGGACAGGGTCACTGAAGCTTTCTTT
CSVEGGDRVTEAFF
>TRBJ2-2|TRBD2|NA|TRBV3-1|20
TGTGCCAGCAGCCAACAAACGACTAGCGGGGCGAGTTTTCGAACCGGGGAGCTGTTTTTT
CASSQQTTSGASFRTGELFF
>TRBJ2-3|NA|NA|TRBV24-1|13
TGTGCCACCAGTGATAGAAAAACAGATACGCAGTATTTT
CATSDRKTDTQYF
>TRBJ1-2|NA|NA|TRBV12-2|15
TGTGCAAGTCGCGCAGGGACAGGGACGAACTATGGCTACACCTTC
CASRAGTGTNYGYTF
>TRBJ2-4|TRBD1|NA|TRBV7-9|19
TGTGCCAGCAGCGTGGGAAGGATTGGACAGGGGCTAGCCAAAAACATTCAGTACTTC
CASSVGRIGQGLAKNIQYF
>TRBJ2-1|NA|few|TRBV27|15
TGTGCCAGCAGTTTAAGGCTAGCCAAATACAATGAGCAGTTCTTC
CASSLRLAKYNEQFF
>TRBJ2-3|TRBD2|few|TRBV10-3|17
TGTGCCATCAGTGCGCGGGCGGGAGTGGAGGAGACAGATACGCAGTATTTT
CAISARAGVEETDTQYF